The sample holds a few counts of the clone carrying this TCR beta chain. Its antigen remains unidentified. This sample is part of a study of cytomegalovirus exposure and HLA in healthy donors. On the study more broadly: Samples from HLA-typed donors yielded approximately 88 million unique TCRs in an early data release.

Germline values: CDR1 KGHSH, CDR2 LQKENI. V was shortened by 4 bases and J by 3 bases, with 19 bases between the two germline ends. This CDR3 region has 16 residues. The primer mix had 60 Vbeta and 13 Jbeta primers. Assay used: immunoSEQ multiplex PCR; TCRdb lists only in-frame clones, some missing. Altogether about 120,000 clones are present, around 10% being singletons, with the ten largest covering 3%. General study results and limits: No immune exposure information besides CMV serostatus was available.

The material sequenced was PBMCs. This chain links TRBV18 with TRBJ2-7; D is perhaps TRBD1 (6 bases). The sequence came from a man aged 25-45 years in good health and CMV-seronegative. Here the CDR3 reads CASSRTGSGQLYEQYF. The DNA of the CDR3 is TGTGCCAGCTCACGAACCGGATCGGGACAACTCTACGAGCAGTACTTC.